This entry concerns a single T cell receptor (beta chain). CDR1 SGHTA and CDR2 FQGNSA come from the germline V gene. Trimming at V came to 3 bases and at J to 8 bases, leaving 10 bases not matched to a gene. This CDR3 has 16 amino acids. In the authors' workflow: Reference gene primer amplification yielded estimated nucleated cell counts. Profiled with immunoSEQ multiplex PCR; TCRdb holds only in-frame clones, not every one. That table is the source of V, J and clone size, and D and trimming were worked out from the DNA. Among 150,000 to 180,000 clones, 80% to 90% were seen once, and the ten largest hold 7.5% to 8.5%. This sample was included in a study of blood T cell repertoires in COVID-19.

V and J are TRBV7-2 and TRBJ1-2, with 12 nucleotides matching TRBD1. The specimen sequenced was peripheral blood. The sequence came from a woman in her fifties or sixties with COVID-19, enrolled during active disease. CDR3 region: CASSLRGTGGVTGYTF. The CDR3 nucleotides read TGTGCCAGCAGCTTGAGGGGGACAGGGGGCGTTACGGGCTACACCTTC.